A single sample is the source of the 8 T cell receptor beta chains below, sequenced in a study of blood T cell repertoires in COVID-19. The repertoire was sequenced with immunoSEQ multiplex PCR; TCRdb's copy has only in-frame clones and lacks some. This table holds approximately 71,000 clones, roughly 88% found once. The sequenced sample consisted of peripheral blood. The source of these receptors is a human donor in a cohort sampled during active COVID-19.

J is TRBJ1-1 and V is TRBV27; 8 bases agree with TRBD1. Germline assignment: CDR1 MNHEY and CDR2 SMNVEV (reference sequence). The CDR3 has 13 amino acids. With V trimmed by 6 bases and J by 3 bases, 3 bases remained unmatched. The CDR3 coding sequence is TGTGCCAGCAGGGACAGGGAGGACACTGAAGCTTTCTTT. It yields the protein CASRDREDTEAFF.

This chain joins TRBV13 and TRBJ2-1; possible D gene TRBD2, 5 bases. The length of the CDR3 is 14 residues. Trimming stripped 1 base from V and 4 bases from J, with 8 bases between. Germline V gene lookup returns CDR1 PRHDT and CDR2 FYEKMQ (reference sequence). The CDR3 nucleotides are TGTGCCAGCAGCTTAGAAACGGGATACAATGAGCAGTTCTTC. This gives the protein CASSLETGYNEQFF.

This clone has a handful of counts. CDR3 residues: CASSLGLAGRNEQFF. DNA of the CDR3: TGCGCCAGCAGCCTAGGACTAGCGGGGAGGAATGAGCAGTTCTTC. The chain uses TRBV5-1 and TRBJ2-1; 12 nucleotides match TRBD2. V lost 4 bases to trimming and J lost 7 bases; unmatched junction nucleotides: 6. The CDR3 extends over 15 amino acids. Germline CDR1 is SGHRS and CDR2 is YFSETQ.

V usage is TRBV7-9 and J usage is TRBJ2-1; D call uncertain. V was cut by 3 bases and J by 2 bases, with 5 bases left in between. The CDR3 totals 13 residues. The germline CDR1 and CDR2 sequences are SEHNR and FQNEAQ (reference sequence). The CDR3 region has the DNA TGTGCCAGCAGCTTCAAAACCTACAATGAGCAGTTCTTC. Its translation: CASSFKTYNEQFF.

The genes are TRBV12-3 or TRBV12-4 and TRBJ2-7, with D possibly matching TRBD2 (6 bases). The CDR3 covers 13 residues. Trimming removed 1 base at V and 5 bases at J, with 9 bases between. CDR3 loop: CASSLVGGNEQYF. The CDR3 nucleotides read TGTGCCAGCAGTTTAGTTGGGGGGAACGAGCAGTACTTC.

This chain connects TRBV5-1 to TRBJ2-7, with 7 bases matching TRBD2. This CDR3 has 15 amino acids. Germline V gene lookup returns CDR1 SGHRS and CDR2 YFSETQ. The V segment lost 0 bases and the J segment 3 bases; nucleotides outside the gene matches: 6. CDR3 residues: CASSLGTWEGYEQYF. As DNA, the CDR3 is TGCGCCAGCAGCTTGGGGACATGGGAGGGCTACGAGCAGTACTTC.

V is TRBV6-6 and J is TRBJ1-1; weak D call: TRBD1 (6 bases). Germline values: CDR1 MNHNY, CDR2 SVGAGI (reference sequence). V gave up 5 bases and J gave up 2 bases, with 15 bases separating them. This CDR3 comprises 15 residues. CDR3 sequence: CASSTLTGLNTEAFF. The DNA of the CDR3 is TGTGCCAGCAGTACCTTGACAGGCCTTAACACTGAAGCTTTCTTT.

The rearrangement joins TRBV5-1 to TRBJ1-2, with D perhaps TRBD1 (5 bases). Trimming removed 0 bases at V and 2 bases at J, with 8 bases between. The CDR3 runs to 14 residues. Germline V gives CDR1 SGHRS, CDR2 YFSETQ. The CDR3: CASSLEGLNYGYTF. The CDR3 nucleotides read TGCGCCAGCAGCTTGGAGGGACTAAACTATGGCTACACCTTC.